The 28 T cell receptor beta chains below all came from one sample that was sequenced in a study of cytomegalovirus exposure and HLA in healthy donors. Repertoires were generated with immunoSEQ multiplex PCR, while TCRdb's copy carries only in-frame clones and drops some. The sample holds 160,000 or so clones, 70% to 90% seen once. What was sequenced was PBMCs. These receptors were collected from a man aged 18 to 30 in good health and CMV-seronegative.

The chain joins TRBV25-1 to TRBJ1-2, with D perhaps matching TRBD1 (5 bases). This CDR3 has 14 residues. V was clipped by 1 base and J by 7 bases, with 13 bases between them. Looked up from germline, CDR1 is MGHDK and CDR2 is SYGVNS. The CDR3 sequence is CASSESTAFFGYTF. For the CDR3, the DNA is TGTGCCAGCAGTGAATCGACAGCCTTTTTTGGCTACACCTTC.

The chain has TRBV5-1 and TRBJ1-2, with TRBD1 as a possible D gene (6 bases). The CDR3 has 13 residues. Germline V gene sequence: CDR1 SGHRS, CDR2 YFSETQ. V was pared by 4 bases and J by 2 bases, with 9 bases between. CDR3 in amino acids: CASSTDRNYGYTF. The CDR3 DNA follows: TGCGCCAGCAGCACTGACAGGAACTATGGCTACACCTTC.

The rearrangement links TRBV27 to TRBJ2-6; D is undetermined. The germline CDR1 and CDR2 sequences are MNHEY and SMNVEV (reference sequence). This CDR3 has 16 residues. V gave up 3 bases and J gave up 2 bases, with 11 bases separating them. CDR3 protein: CASSFNPSAGANVLTF. The DNA of the CDR3 is TGTGCCAGCAGTTTTAACCCATCGGCTGGGGCCAACGTCCTGACTTTC.

This clone was picked up one time. This rearrangement joins TRBV14 to TRBJ1-5, with D perhaps TRBD1 (5 bases). The CDR3 sequence is 13 residues long. V dropped 4 bases and J dropped 6 bases, with 10 bases sitting between them. Per the germline V gene, CDR1 is SGHDN and CDR2 is FVKESK. CDR3 sequence (DNA): TGTGCCAGCAGCCTCATGGGGGGTCAGCCCCAGCATTTT. Amino acids: CASSLMGGQPQHF.

V usage is TRBV11-2 and J usage is TRBJ2-1; D unresolved. V gave up 8 bases and J gave up 7 bases, with 12 bases separating them. Looked up from germline, CDR1 is SGHAT and CDR2 is FQNNGV. The CDR3 covers 12 residues. The CDR3: CASHSMSNEQFF. In DNA, the CDR3 is TGTGCCAGCCATAGTATGTCTAATGAGCAGTTCTTC.

This chain connects TRBV5-4 to TRBJ2-3; 9 bases are shared with TRBD2. Trimming took 1 base from V and 4 from J; bases not matched to a gene: 4. From germline, CDR1 is SGHNT and CDR2 YYREEE (reference sequence). The CDR3 loop spans 15 amino acids. The DNA of the CDR3 is TGTGCCAGCAGCTTGCAGCGGGGGGTGGCAGATACGCAGTATTTT. Its protein is CASSLQRGVADTQYF.

The chain has TRBV5-1 and TRBJ2-3; D remains unclear. Germline CDR1 reads SGHRS; CDR2 reads YFSETQ. With 5 bases removed from V and 2 bases from J, the gap between germline ends came to 12 bases. This CDR3 region has 14 residues. CDR3 sequence: CASSSATITDTQYF. The CDR3 nucleotides are TGCGCCAGCAGTTCCGCTACGATCACAGATACGCAGTATTTT.

This chain links TRBV10-1 with TRBJ2-3; 13 bases map to TRBD2. Germline V gives CDR1 WNHNN, CDR2 SYGVQD (reference sequence). V lost 5 bases and J lost 2; bases outside the gene matches: 7. The CDR3 runs 17 residues. CDR3 coding DNA: TGCGCCAGCAGTTCCGGGACTAGCGGGGAGTTCACAGATACGCAGTATTTT. Translation: CASSSGTSGEFTDTQYF.

The rearrangement links TRBV5-4 to TRBJ2-1; possible D gene TRBD2, 6 bases. V lost 0 bases and J lost 3, with 13 bases in between. The germline V gene encodes CDR1 SGHNT and CDR2 YYREEE (reference sequence). This CDR3 spans 16 amino acids. CDR3 sequence: CASSLVRASDYNEQFF. CDR3 bases: TGTGCCAGCAGCTTGGTTCGGGCTAGCGACTACAATGAGCAGTTCTTC.

This clone was seen once. The chain recombines TRBV5-1 with TRBJ2-3; 8 nucleotides agree with TRBD2. CDR1 and CDR2 (germline): SGHRS, YFSETQ. Trimming at V came to 8 bases and at J to 8 bases, leaving 13 bases not matched to a gene. The CDR3 runs to 14 residues. CDR3 DNA: TGCGCCAGTTACACCGGGACTAGTAGGTCTACGCAGTATTTT. It is translated as CASYTGTSRSTQYF.

The chain carries TRBV4-1 and TRBJ2-5, with D maybe TRBD2 (5 bases). This CDR3 is built from 15 residues. The germline V and J ends were trimmed by 6 bases and 0 bases, with 14 bases remaining between them. Germline V gene sequence: CDR1 MGHRA, CDR2 YSYEKL. The CDR3 DNA reads as TGCGCCAGCAGATTGACTACCGCCTACCAAGAGACCCAGTACTTC. Protein product: CASRLTTAYQETQYF.

This sequence joins TRBV28 and TRBJ1-2; TRBD1 is a possible D gene (6 bases). With 6 bases removed from V and 5 bases from J, the gap between germline ends came to 13 bases. Germline V gives CDR1 MDHEN, CDR2 SYDVKM. The CDR3 extends over 13 amino acids. The CDR3 reads CASSPPGQYGYTF. CDR3 DNA sequence: TGTGCCAGCAGCCCGCCTGGACAGTATGGCTACACCTTC.

This clone was observed a single time. The chain couples TRBV7-8 to TRBJ2-7; D is undetermined. Deletions cut 3 bases from V and 5 bases from J, with 11 bases between. The germline CDR1 and CDR2 sequences are SGHVS and FQNEAQ. CDR3 length: 13 residues. CDR3: CASSLVQKHEQYF. The DNA of the CDR3 is TGTGCCAGCAGCTTGGTACAGAAACACGAGCAGTACTTC.

This chain joins TRBV28 and TRBJ2-7; 8 bases fit TRBD1. CDR1 is MDHEN, CDR2 SYDVKM, per germline. The V and J ends lost 2 bases and 2 bases, in that order; junction bases with no gene match: 5. This CDR3 has 15 residues. As DNA, the CDR3 is TGTGCCAGCAGTTTACAGACAGGGGTAACCTACGAGCAGTACTTC. Its translation: CASSLQTGVTYEQYF.

The chain combines TRBV5-6 with TRBJ2-7, with 8 bases identical to TRBD2. This CDR3 comprises 15 residues. The V and J ends lost 3 bases and 2 bases, in that order; junction bases with no gene match: 7. From germline, CDR1 is SGHDT and CDR2 YYEEEE. The CDR3 DNA sequence: TGTGCCAGCAGCTCCGGTTTAGCGGGGCCCTACGAGCAGTACTTC. This encodes CASSSGLAGPYEQYF.

The chain is built from TRBV5-4 and TRBJ2-2; 10 bases map to TRBD1. Looked up from germline, CDR1 is SGHNT and CDR2 is YYREEE (reference sequence). The CDR3 is made up of 15 amino acids. The junction had 3 bases not matched to a gene; V was cut back by 2 bases and J by 5 bases. In DNA, the CDR3 is TGTGCCAGCAGCTTCGACAGGGGGCTTACCGGGGAGCTGTTTTTT. Its protein product is CASSFDRGLTGELFF.

The genes are TRBV5-1 and TRBJ2-2, with 8 bases that match TRBD2. This CDR3 has 16 amino acids. Looked up from germline, CDR1 is SGHRS and CDR2 is YFSETQ. V was clipped by 4 bases and J by 0 bases; unmatched bases: 5. CDR3 sequence reads: CASSLLAGSNTGELFF. The CDR3 DNA reads TGCGCCAGCAGCCTCTTAGCGGGGTCGAACACCGGGGAGCTGTTTTTT.

The chain has TRBV30 and TRBJ2-7; 7 bases are a match to TRBD2. The CDR3 covers 16 residues. Trimming took 0 bases from V and 0 from J; bases not matched to a gene: 8. Per the germline V gene, CDR1 is GTSNPN and CDR2 is SVGIG (reference sequence). The CDR3 sequence: CAWSVEGREGSYEQYV. The CDR3 bases are TGTGCCTGGAGTGTTGAGGGCAGGGAGGGCTCCTACGAGCAGTACGTC.

The CDR3 protein is CASSRYLAGNQPQHF. The CDR3 region has the DNA TGTGCCAGCAGCAGATACCTGGCGGGCAATCAGCCCCAGCATTTT. V usage is TRBV28 and J usage is TRBJ1-5, with D unresolved. Looked up from germline, CDR1 is MDHEN and CDR2 is SYDVKM. The CDR3 runs to 15 residues. V lost 6 bases and J lost 2, with 14 bases in between.

The chain employs TRBV7-2 and TRBJ2-5, with TRBD1 identical over 7 bases. The CDR3 totals 15 residues. V was pared by 3 bases and J by 5 bases, with 9 bases of the junction left unmatched. The V gene's germline CDR1 is SGHTA and CDR2 FQGNSA. CDR3 amino acids: CASSFNRGGRETQYF. DNA for the CDR3: TGTGCCAGCAGCTTTAACCGAGGGGGCAGGGAGACCCAGTACTTC.

The rearrangement uses TRBV4-1 and TRBJ1-5, with no clear D. The CDR3 totals 14 residues. From germline, CDR1 is MGHRA and CDR2 YSYEKL. Trimming took off 4 bases at V and 2 bases at J, with 9 bases between the two ends. For the CDR3, the DNA is TGCGCCAGCAGCCGTTCCCCGGGCAATCAGCCCCAGCATTTT. This codes for CASSRSPGNQPQHF.

J is TRBJ2-2 and V is TRBV5-1; 9 bases are a match to TRBD2. Looked up from germline, CDR1 is SGHRS and CDR2 is YFSETQ. The CDR3 runs 19 residues. The trim removed 1 base at V and 5 bases at J, leaving 15 bases unmatched. The CDR3 nucleotides are TGCGCCAGCAGCTTGATCAAGCGCGGGAGGGTCGGGGAGACCGGGGAGCTGTTTTTT. It encodes CASSLIKRGRVGETGELFF.

The chain employs TRBV5-1 and TRBJ2-5, with 11 bases lining up with TRBD2. The germline V gene encodes CDR1 SGHRS and CDR2 YFSETQ. This CDR3 has 16 amino acids. V was clipped by 8 bases and J by 3 bases; unmatched bases: 12. The CDR3 bases are TGCGCCAGTGCGGGACTAGCGGCATCGACGGAAGAGACCCAGTACTTC. Translation gives CASAGLAASTEETQYF.

This clone was counted a single time. The chain couples TRBV11-2 to TRBJ1-4; maybe TRBD1 (5 bases). V lost 2 bases and J lost 4, with 8 bases in between. Germline CDR1 is SGHAT and CDR2 is FQNNGV. The CDR3 spans 14 residues. The CDR3 nucleotides are TGTGCCAGCAGCTTATGGGGGGGTAATGAAAAACTGTTTTTT. This encodes CASSLWGGNEKLFF. The entire variable domain, with the rest obtained from reference TRBV11-2 and TRBJ1-4, is as follows: EAGVAQSPRYKIIEKRQSVAFWCNPISGHATLYWYQQILGQGPKLLIQFQNNGVVDDSQLPKDRFSAERLKGVDSTLKIQPAKLEDSAVYLCASSLWGGNEKLFFGSGTQLSVL.

This chain uses TRBV11-2 with TRBJ2-1; the match to TRBD1 covers 8 bases. Per germline, CDR1 SGHAT and CDR2 FQNNGV. The V gene end was trimmed by 1 base and the J gene end by 3 bases; junction bases not matched to a gene: 2. There are 15 residues in the CDR3. The CDR3 loop is CASSLATGDYNEQFF. The CDR3 region has the DNA TGTGCCAGCAGCTTAGCGACAGGGGACTACAATGAGCAGTTCTTC.

This chain links TRBV11-3 with TRBJ2-1, with 9 bases fitting TRBD2. The CDR3 loop spans 15 amino acids. CDR1 and CDR2 from the germline V gene are SGHNT and YENEEA. Trimming at V came to 1 base and at J to 2 bases, leaving 0 bases not matched to a gene. This CDR3 reads CASSLVAGAYNEQFF. CDR3 nucleotide sequence: TGTGCCAGCAGCTTAGTAGCGGGAGCCTACAATGAGCAGTTCTTC.

This clone was found once. This chain joins TRBV2 and TRBJ2-7; D not certain. The CDR3 totals 14 residues. The V end was cut by 5 bases, the J end by 2 bases, with 13 bases between. Germline CDR1 is SNHLY and CDR2 is FYNNEI. The CDR3 region is CASSFDSSTYEQYF. DNA of the CDR3: TGTGCCAGCAGTTTCGACTCATCCACCTACGAGCAGTACTTC.

The gene calls are TRBV28 and TRBJ1-2, with D tentatively TRBD1 (6 bases). The CDR3 extends over 16 amino acids. V was shortened by 5 bases and J by 0 bases, with 16 bases between the two germline ends. Germline V lookup: CDR1 MDHEN, CDR2 SYDVKM. CDR3 sequence reads: CASSRSDRTTNYGYTF. The CDR3, as DNA: TGTGCCAGCAGTCGATCCGACAGGACGACTAACTATGGCTACACCTTC.